Listed below are T cell receptor beta chains from one sample, sequenced in a study of blood T cell repertoires in COVID-19. Profiled with immunoSEQ multiplex PCR; TCRdb holds only in-frame clones, not every one. The sample holds 150,000 to 200,000 clones, about 83% seen once. Sequencing used peripheral blood. The receptors derive from a woman in her 70s with COVID-19, enrolled during active disease. CDR3s include the opening cysteine and the closing phenylalanine or tryptophan. The D gene is left open where the match is weak. The listing skips clone size in some rows; elsewhere it reads once, few, many or a size class.

V: TRBV19; J: TRBJ1-5; D: TRBD1; size: -; CDR3: CASSRTGGLYSNQPQHF; DNA: TGTGCCAGTAGTAGGACAGGGGGCCTCTATAGCAATCAGCCCCAGCATTTT
V: TRBV5-4; J: TRBJ1-2; D: TRBD1; size: -; CDR3: CASSYRDRVGGYTF; DNA: TGTGCCAGCAGCTACCGGGACAGGGTTGGCGGCTACACCTTC
V: TRBV9; J: TRBJ1-5; D: -; size: -; CDR3: CASSVPLFTDSNQPQHF; DNA: TGTGCCAGCAGCGTACCCCTCTTTACAGATAGCAATCAGCCCCAGCATTTT
V: TRBV28; J: TRBJ2-7; D: -; size: -; CDR3: CASSPPGGYYEQYF; DNA: TGTGCCAGCAGTCCACCAGGAGGGTACTACGAGCAGTACTTC
V: TRBV28; J: TRBJ2-3; D: TRBD1; size: -; CDR3: CATSGQGSTDTQYF; DNA: TGTGCCACCTCGGGACAGGGGAGCACAGATACGCAGTATTTT
V: TRBV19; J: TRBJ2-7; D: -; size: -; CDR3: CASSTLSVNTYEQYF; DNA: TGTGCCAGTAGTACTCTTTCAGTGAATACCTACGAGCAGTACTTC
V: TRBV27; J: TRBJ2-6; D: -; size: -; CDR3: CASSSREVGANVLTF; DNA: TGTGCCAGCAGTTCCCGAGAAGTTGGGGCCAACGTCCTGACTTTC
V: TRBV11-3; J: TRBJ2-1; D: -; size: -; CDR3: CASSLSGPYNEQFF; DNA: TGTGCCAGCAGCTTGAGCGGACCCTACAATGAGCAGTTCTTC
V: TRBV6-6; J: TRBJ1-2; D: TRBD1; size: -; CDR3: CASSYGLTGRNYGDTF; DNA: TGTGCCAGCAGTTACGGGTTGACAGGGAGGAACTATGGGGACACCTTC
V: TRBV5-1; J: TRBJ2-7; D: TRBD2; size: -; CDR3: CASSLVGRGKTSGAYEQYF; DNA: TGCGCCAGCAGCTTGGTTGGCAGGGGTAAGACTAGCGGGGCCTACGAGCAGTACTTC
V: TRBV2; J: TRBJ2-1; D: -; size: -; CDR3: CASSQDFNEQFF; DNA: TGTGCCAGCAGCCAGGACTTCAATGAGCAGTTCTTC
V: TRBV3-1/TRBV3-2; J: TRBJ1-5; D: -; size: -; CDR3: CASSQDPEQPQHF; DNA: TGTGCCAGCAGCCAAGATCCGGAGCAGCCCCAGCATTTT
V: TRBV27; J: TRBJ1-2; D: -; size: -; CDR3: CASSFDLGRDGLLTF; DNA: TGTGCCAGCAGTTTTGACCTTGGCCGCGACGGGTTGTTAACCTTC
V: TRBV19; J: TRBJ1-4; D: -; size: -; CDR3: CASSPSGVEKLFF; DNA: TGTGCCAGTAGTCCCTCGGGGGTCGAAAAACTGTTTTTT
V: TRBV4-1; J: TRBJ2-5; D: -; size: once; CDR3: CASSQVRGGASKETQYF; DNA: TGCGCCAGCAGCCAAGTAAGGGGGGGGGCCTCAAAAGAGACCCAGTACTTC
V: TRBV6-5; J: TRBJ1-3; D: TRBD1; size: once; CDR3: CASRTGGGSGNTIYF; DNA: TGTGCCAGCAGAACAGGGGGAGGGTCTGGAAACACCATATATTTT
V: TRBV5-1; J: TRBJ1-6; D: TRBD1; size: -; CDR3: CASTPGTGGSPLHF; DNA: TGCGCCAGCACCCCTGGGACAGGGGGGTCACCCCTCCACTTT
V: TRBV24-1; J: TRBJ2-2; D: -; size: -; CDR3: CATSDLVRGAGELFF; DNA: TGTGCCACCAGTGATTTGGTCAGGGGAGCCGGGGAGCTGTTTTTT
V: TRBV28; J: TRBJ1-4; D: TRBD1; size: -; CDR3: CASSLPPGQGREKLFF; DNA: TGTGCCAGCAGTTTACCACCGGGACAGGGAAGAGAAAAACTGTTTTTT
V: TRBV2; J: TRBJ1-2; D: TRBD1; size: -; CDR3: CASRGDRDYGYTF; DNA: TGTGCCAGCAGGGGAGACAGGGACTATGGCTACACCTTC
V: TRBV9; J: TRBJ1-2; D: -; size: -; CDR3: CASSVGKGEVYGYTF; DNA: TGTGCCAGCAGCGTAGGGAAAGGGGAGGTCTATGGCTACACCTTC
V: TRBV3-1/TRBV3-2; J: TRBJ1-1; D: -; size: -; CDR3: CASSAETGSGNTEAFF; DNA: TGTGCCAGCAGCGCCGAGACAGGATCGGGGAACACTGAAGCTTTCTTT
V: TRBV5-5; J: TRBJ1-5; D: TRBD1; size: few; CDR3: CASSRRTGASNQPQHF; DNA: TGTGCCAGCAGCCGGCGGACAGGGGCGAGCAATCAGCCCCAGCATTTT
V: TRBV29-1; J: TRBJ1-1; D: TRBD1; size: -; CDR3: CSGNRGGNTEAFF; DNA: TGCAGCGGAAACAGGGGAGGGAACACTGAAGCTTTCTTT
V: TRBV5-1; J: TRBJ2-5; D: TRBD2; size: -; CDR3: CASSSRGLAGGKETQYF; DNA: TGCGCCAGCAGCTCCCGGGGACTAGCGGGAGGAAAGGAGACCCAGTACTTC
V: TRBV7-8; J: TRBJ2-5; D: -; size: -; CDR3: CASSPGETQYF; DNA: TGTGCCAGCAGCCCCGGAGAGACCCAGTACTTC
V: TRBV7-9; J: TRBJ2-5; D: -; size: -; CDR3: CASSLSSGGVETQYF; DNA: TGTGCCAGCAGCCTGTCCTCAGGCGGGGTCGAGACCCAGTACTTC
V: TRBV7-3; J: TRBJ2-1; D: -; size: -; CDR3: CASAQGGSYNEQFF; DNA: TGTGCCAGCGCCCAGGGCGGATCCTACAATGAGCAGTTCTTC
V: TRBV5-4; J: TRBJ1-2; D: -; size: -; CDR3: CASSLEAGVGGYTF; DNA: TGTGCCAGCAGCTTGGAGGCAGGGGTGGGCGGCTACACCTTC
V: TRBV12-5; J: TRBJ2-1; D: TRBD2; size: -; CDR3: CASGSPGSGSSYNEQFF; DNA: TGTGCTAGTGGTTCACCGGGTAGCGGGAGTTCTTACAATGAGCAGTTCTTC
V: TRBV28; J: TRBJ2-7; D: TRBD1; size: -; CDR3: CASRHGGQAGDEQYF; DNA: TGTGCCAGCAGACACGGGGGACAGGCCGGTGACGAGCAGTACTTC
V: TRBV5-1; J: TRBJ2-7; D: TRBD2; size: -; CDR3: CASSRAGGSSYEQYF; DNA: TGCGCCAGCAGCAGAGCGGGAGGGAGCTCCTACGAGCAGTACTTC
V: TRBV5-1; J: TRBJ1-2; D: TRBD1; size: -; CDR3: CASSAETGGGYTF; DNA: TGCGCCAGCAGCGCCGAGACAGGGGGAGGCTACACCTTC
V: TRBV6-6; J: TRBJ1-1; D: -; size: -; CDR3: CASRVSGQNTEAFF; DNA: TGTGCCAGCAGAGTTAGTGGACAAAACACTGAAGCTTTCTTT
V: TRBV3-1/TRBV3-2; J: TRBJ2-7; D: -; size: -; CDR3: CASSQDRSYEQYF; DNA: TGTGCCAGCAGCCAAGACAGATCCTACGAGCAGTACTTC
V: TRBV6-2/TRBV6-3; J: TRBJ2-7; D: TRBD1; size: -; CDR3: CASSRPGQEFYEQYF; DNA: TGTGCCAGCAGTCGTCCGGGACAGGAATTCTACGAGCAGTACTTC
V: TRBV29-1; J: TRBJ1-1; D: TRBD1; size: -; CDR3: CSAPGQLNTEAFF; DNA: TGCAGCGCCCCGGGACAGCTGAACACTGAAGCTTTCTTT
V: TRBV6-5; J: TRBJ1-6; D: -; size: -; CDR3: CASRKTVDNSPLHF; DNA: TGTGCCAGCAGGAAGACTGTTGATAATTCACCCCTCCACTTT
V: TRBV5-5; J: TRBJ2-7; D: -; size: -; CDR3: CASSLTWTAQTSYEQYF; DNA: TGTGCCAGCAGCTTGACTTGGACTGCCCAGACCTCCTACGAGCAGTACTTC
V: TRBV3-1/TRBV3-2; J: TRBJ2-1; D: -; size: -; CDR3: CASSQVTSLVNEQFF; DNA: TGTGCCAGCAGCCAAGTGACTAGTCTGGTCAATGAGCAGTTCTTC
V: TRBV28; J: TRBJ2-3; D: TRBD2; size: -; CDR3: CASSPSGMGHTDTQYF; DNA: TGTGCCAGCAGTCCAAGCGGGATGGGGCACACAGATACGCAGTATTTT
V: TRBV7-9; J: TRBJ1-6; D: TRBD1; size: -; CDR3: CASSLVGGDSPLHF; DNA: TGTGCCAGCAGCTTAGTAGGGGGCGATTCACCCCTCCACTTT
V: TRBV7-2; J: TRBJ2-5; D: -; size: -; CDR3: CASTQGGETQYF; DNA: TGTGCCAGCACCCAGGGTGGTGAGACCCAGTACTTC
V: TRBV5-4; J: TRBJ1-2; D: -; size: -; CDR3: CASSSSRTRGYTF; DNA: TGTGCCAGCAGCTCTTCGAGAACCAGGGGCTACACCTTC
V: TRBV2; J: TRBJ2-7; D: TRBD2; size: -; CDR3: CASSGGTSGNEQYF; DNA: TGTGCCAGCAGTGGCGGGACTAGCGGGAACGAGCAGTACTTC
V: TRBV5-4; J: TRBJ2-7; D: TRBD2; size: -; CDR3: CASSLSASGMFAYEQYF; DNA: TGTGCCAGCAGCTTGTCGGCTAGCGGGATGTTTGCCTACGAGCAGTACTTC
V: TRBV10-3; J: TRBJ1-4; D: -; size: -; CDR3: CAISEFGREEKLFF; DNA: TGTGCCATCAGTGAATTTGGCCGTGAAGAAAAACTGTTTTTT
V: TRBV27; J: TRBJ2-7; D: -; size: -; CDR3: CASKTISSYEQYF; DNA: TGTGCCAGCAAGACTATAAGCTCCTACGAGCAGTACTTC
V: TRBV7-2; J: TRBJ2-7; D: -; size: -; CDR3: CASSLAEYEQYF; DNA: TGTGCCAGCAGCTTAGCGGAGTACGAGCAGTACTTC
V: TRBV27; J: TRBJ1-6; D: -; size: -; CDR3: CASSPTWPYNSPLHF; DNA: TGTGCCAGCAGTCCCACCTGGCCCTATAATTCACCCCTCCACTTT
V: TRBV5-6; J: TRBJ1-5; D: -; size: few; CDR3: CASSLRGLDPQHF; DNA: TGTGCCAGCAGCTTGAGGGGACTAGACCCCCAGCATTTT
V: TRBV6-5; J: TRBJ1-2; D: TRBD1; size: -; CDR3: CASSLGTGIGYTF; DNA: TGTGCCAGCAGCTTAGGGACAGGGATTGGCTACACCTTC
V: TRBV30; J: TRBJ1-5; D: -; size: -; CDR3: CAWSGGDQPQHF; DNA: TGTGCCTGGAGTGGGGGGGATCAGCCCCAGCATTTT
V: TRBV11-3; J: TRBJ1-1; D: -; size: -; CDR3: CASSLGGGPTEAFF; DNA: TGTGCCAGCAGCTTAGGTGGAGGTCCTACTGAAGCTTTCTTT
V: TRBV7-8; J: TRBJ1-5; D: -; size: -; CDR3: CASNRGQQPQHF; DNA: TGTGCCAGCAACCGGGGACAACAGCCCCAGCATTTT
V: TRBV28; J: TRBJ1-5; D: -; size: -; CDR3: CASSATGKNQPQHF; DNA: TGTGCCAGCTCTGCAACAGGGAAAAATCAGCCCCAGCATTTT
V: TRBV30; J: TRBJ2-1; D: -; size: -; CDR3: CAWSGSGLPVDEQFF; DNA: TGTGCCTGGAGTGGGTCCGGTTTACCGGTGGATGAGCAGTTCTTC
V: TRBV7-9; J: TRBJ1-5; D: -; size: -; CDR3: CASSLARGMGPQHF; DNA: TGTGCCAGCAGCTTAGCGCGGGGCATGGGGCCCCAGCATTTT
V: TRBV28; J: TRBJ1-1; D: TRBD1; size: -; CDR3: CASSPTGPTEAFF; DNA: TGTGCCAGCAGCCCGACAGGGCCCACTGAAGCTTTCTTT